The rows below give T cell receptor beta chains drawn from one sample of a study of cytomegalovirus exposure and HLA in healthy donors. Assay used: immunoSEQ multiplex PCR; TCRdb lists only in-frame clones, some missing. The sample comprises 110,000 or so clones, around 81% of which are singletons, and 2% to 2.5% rests with the top ten. Specimen: PBMCs. The receptor source for this set is a woman in her thirties or forties in good health and CMV-seronegative. The CDR3 runs from the conserved cysteine through the conserved F or W. D genes are given only for firm matches. Size values are once, few and many counts, or a class for expanded clones, and some rows have none.

CDR3 DNA	CDR3 protein	CDR3 length	J gene	D gene	V gene	clone size
TGTGCCAGCAGTTATCCATCGGGAGGGGGTTCCCTCGAGCAGTACTTC	CASSYPSGGGSLEQYF	16	TRBJ2-7	TRBD2	TRBV6-6	.
TGCGCCAGCAGCTTGGGCGCCGCCACAGATACGCAGTATTTT	CASSLGAATDTQYF	14	TRBJ2-3	.	TRBV5-1	.
TGTGCCAGTAGTTTGCGACAGGGGGGCATCTATGGCTACACCTTC	CASSLRQGGIYGYTF	15	TRBJ1-2	TRBD1	TRBV19	.
TGTGCCAGCAGCGGTAGCGGGGACTCCTACGAGCAGTACTTC	CASSGSGDSYEQYF	14	TRBJ2-7	TRBD2	TRBV9	.
TGTGCCAGAGTAGTCAACAATGAGCAGTTCTTC	CARVVNNEQFF	11	TRBJ2-1	.	TRBV27	.
TGTGCCAGCAGCTTTCGGGCGAACACCGGGGAGCTGTTTTTT	CASSFRANTGELFF	14	TRBJ2-2	.	TRBV7-9	.
TGTGCCAGCGTATCGGATGAAAAACTGTTTTTT	CASVSDEKLFF	11	TRBJ1-4	.	TRBV28	.
TGTGCCAGCAGGGTGGAGGGGGCGCAGGGAGATACGCAGTATTTT	CASRVEGAQGDTQYF	15	TRBJ2-3	.	TRBV6-5	.
TGTGCCAGCAGCTTAGGCCACAGGGGGCGCGAGACCCAGTACTTC	CASSLGHRGRETQYF	15	TRBJ2-5	TRBD1	TRBV7-2	.
TGTGCCAGCAGGCCAAGAGTCTTAGCGGATCACTACAATGAGCAGTTCTTC	CASRPRVLADHYNEQFF	17	TRBJ2-1	.	TRBV27	.
TGCGCCAGCAGCCAAGTCAGGGGTCGTACAGATACGCAGTATTTT	CASSQVRGRTDTQYF	15	TRBJ2-3	.	TRBV4-1	.
TGTGCCAGCAGGCGACAGGGTTTCCACGAGCAGTACTTC	CASRRQGFHEQYF	13	TRBJ2-7	TRBD1	TRBV14	.
TGTGCCAGCAGCTTAGACAGGGATTATTCTGGGGCCAACGTCCTGACTTTC	CASSLDRDYSGANVLTF	17	TRBJ2-6	.	TRBV7-6	few
TGCGCCAGCAGCCAAGTTGGACAGGGGGTCACAGATACGCAGTATTTT	CASSQVGQGVTDTQYF	16	TRBJ2-3	TRBD1	TRBV4-1	.
TGTGCCAGCAGCCATGTGTTCTGGGGCCCTTGCACAGATACGCAGTATTTT	CASSHVFWGPCTDTQYF	17	TRBJ2-3	.	TRBV14	few